A selection of T cell receptor beta chains follows, all from one sample in a study of blood T cell repertoires in COVID-19. Clones were read by immunoSEQ multiplex PCR, and TCRdb kept only the in-frame ones, dropping some. The sample records around 190,000 clones, roughly 77% being singletons. Sample: peripheral blood. These receptors were taken from a woman aged 40 to 50 with COVID-19, enrolled during active disease. Each CDR3 is given with its conserved first and last residue.

TRBV7-2	TRBJ2-7	CASSLGGVGEQYF
TRBV11-2	TRBJ2-7	CASSLDRGLGEQYF
TRBV27	TRBJ2-6	CASSRPLGTDHRGANVLTF
TRBV18	TRBJ2-7	CASSPGLGGSYEQYF
TRBV10-3	TRBJ1-5	CAISRDRDYSNQPQHF
TRBV7-8	TRBJ1-1	CASSLVAGAANTEAFF
TRBV6-5	TRBJ2-3	CASSPSLGGDTQYF
TRBV5-1	TRBJ1-1	CASSLARQMNTEAFF
TRBV7-9	TRBJ2-1	CASSPFRVAGWEQFF
TRBV6-2/TRBV6-3	TRBJ1-5	CASSYRTGTINQPQHF